One sample yielded the 21 T cell receptor beta chains listed below, sequenced in a study of beta chain features in type 1 diabetes. Sequencing targeted expressed TCRB transcripts, as all isolated RNA had been reverse transcribed. The repertoire was sequenced with immunoSEQ multiplex PCR; TCRdb's copy has only in-frame clones and lacks some. The top ten clones hold over 0.065% of a sample with some 100,000 clones, about two fifths of them seen once. Material: stem cell memory CD4+ T cells from blood. The origin of the receptors is a woman aged 18-35 years in good health.

This clone has only a few counts. The chain employs TRBV11-1 and TRBJ2-1; no reliable D call. V dropped 1 base and J dropped 0 bases, with 4 bases sitting between them. The V gene's germline CDR1 is SGHAT and CDR2 FQDESV (reference sequence). The CDR3 has 14 residues. CDR3 DNA sequence: TGTGCCAGCAGCTTAGACGGCTCCTACAATGAGCAGTTCTTC. Residues: CASSLDGSYNEQFF.

This clone was seen only a few times. This chain joins TRBV7-9 and TRBJ1-2; the match to TRBD1 covers 11 bases. Germline V CDR1 and CDR2: SEHNR, FQNEAQ (reference sequence). The CDR3 has 15 amino acids. Trimming at V came to 5 bases and at J to 4 bases, leaving 6 bases not matched to a gene. The CDR3 spells CASSVSGTGGYGYTF. The DNA for the CDR3 is TGTGCCAGCAGCGTATCCGGGACAGGGGGCTATGGCTACACCTTC.

CDR3 in amino acids: CASRRTGGPEAFF. CDR3 DNA sequence: TGTGCCAGCAGGAGGACAGGGGGCCCTGAAGCTTTCTTT. The chain joins TRBV28 to TRBJ1-1, with 11 bases lining up with TRBD1. The CDR3 has 13 residues. CDR1 and CDR2 (germline): MDHEN, SYDVKM. J lost 6 bases, V lost 6 bases, and 3 bases had no gene match.

This chain connects TRBV6-6 to TRBJ1-1; D is possibly TRBD1 (5 bases). The CDR3 consists of 13 residues. The V end lost 11 bases, the J end lost 0 bases, and 13 bases lay between the germline ends. Germline CDR1 and CDR2: MNHNY and SVGAGI (reference sequence). In DNA form, the CDR3 reads TGTGCCGGGGACCGCGGGGTGAACACTGAAGCTTTCTTT. Translation gives CAGDRGVNTEAFF.

There are a few counts of this clone. V and J are TRBV25-1 and TRBJ2-6, with D possibly matching TRBD1 (6 bases). The CDR3 consists of 16 residues. With 5 bases removed from V and 0 bases from J, the gap between germline ends came to 11 bases. Germline V gene sequence: CDR1 MGHDK, CDR2 SYGVNS. In DNA form, the CDR3 reads TGTGCCAGCAGTTCAGGGGCCCTCTCTGGGGCCAACGTCCTGACTTTC. Translated: CASSSGALSGANVLTF.

This clone was counted between two and nine times. This chain uses TRBV29-1 with TRBJ1-2, with 7 bases matching TRBD1. This CDR3 spans 12 amino acids. Germline V gene sequence: CDR1 SQVTM, CDR2 ANQGSEA. J was trimmed by 6 bases and V by 4 bases; bases with no gene match: 5. The CDR3 is CSVVGTEDGYTF. CDR3 coding DNA: TGCAGCGTTGTCGGGACAGAGGATGGCTACACCTTC.

This clone was seen more than once but under ten times. The chain has TRBV28 and TRBJ2-7; D perhaps matches TRBD2 (5 bases). Germline-derived CDR1 and CDR2 are MDHEN and SYDVKM. Trimming shortened V by 4 bases and J by 0 bases, and 13 bases separated the two germline ends. The CDR3 runs 15 residues. CDR3 coding DNA: TGTGCCAGCAGTTCCGGAGGTAGTATCTCCTACGAGCAGTACTTC. Amino acid sequence: CASSSGGSISYEQYF.

This clone was recorded a few times. This sequence joins TRBV5-1 and TRBJ2-7; TRBD2 aligns across 8 bases. This CDR3 spans 16 amino acids. Unmatched junction bases numbered 13, after V lost 3 bases and J lost 5 bases. Germline assignment: CDR1 SGHRS and CDR2 YFSETQ. The CDR3 DNA follows: TGCGCCAGCAGCTCCGCCGGGCGGAGCGGGAGTGACGAGCAGTACTTC. Protein: CASSSAGRSGSDEQYF.

This clone came up a few times. This rearrangement joins TRBV9 to TRBJ2-2; 8 bases are shared with TRBD2. Germline V gives CDR1 SGDLS, CDR2 YYNGEE. The V segment lost 4 bases and the J segment 1 base; nucleotides outside the gene matches: 6. The CDR3 covers 16 residues. The CDR3 reads CASSSGAGVNTGELFF. CDR3 nucleotide sequence: TGTGCCAGCAGCTCCGGAGCGGGAGTGAACACCGGGGAGCTGTTTTTT.

This clone was detected a few times. The chain carries TRBV29-1 and TRBJ2-7; 9 bases fit TRBD2. The germline gives CDR1 SQVTM, CDR2 ANQGSEA. The length of the CDR3 is 16 residues. J lost 0 bases, V lost 6 bases, and 12 bases had no gene match. The CDR3 protein is CSVRGGGSSSSYEQYF. Here the CDR3 DNA reads TGCAGCGTCCGCGGGGGGGGCAGTTCGAGCTCCTACGAGCAGTACTTC.

The V and J genes are TRBV6-5 and TRBJ1-2; 9 bases match TRBD1. The CDR3 loop spans 15 amino acids. CDR1 is MNHEY and CDR2 is SVGAGI in the germline V gene. V dropped 4 bases and J dropped 3; count of bases not matched to a gene: 6. The CDR3 sequence: CASSSTGGLYYGYTF. In DNA, the CDR3 is TGTGCCAGCAGTTCGACAGGGGGTCTGTACTATGGCTACACCTTC.

The V gene is TRBV5-1, the J gene TRBJ2-5; 8 bases match TRBD1. CDR1 is SGHRS and CDR2 is YFSETQ in the germline V gene. This CDR3 spans 15 amino acids. With V trimmed by 0 bases and J by 7 bases, 8 bases remained unmatched. The CDR3 spells CASSLGQGAYGTQYF. The CDR3 DNA reads as TGCGCCAGCAGCTTGGGGCAGGGGGCTTATGGGACCCAGTACTTC. Full variable domain (outside the CDR3, taken from reference TRBV5-1 and TRBJ2-5): KAGVTQTPRYLIKTRGQQVTLSCSPISGHRSVSWYQQTPGQGLQFLFEYFSETQRNKGNFPGRFSGRQFSNSRSEMNVSTLELGDSALYLCASSLGQGAYGTQYFGPGTRLLVL.

The chain carries TRBV5-1 and TRBJ1-5; the D gene is possibly TRBD1 (5 bases). CDR1 is SGHRS, CDR2 YFSETQ, per germline. Trimming removed 4 bases from V and 4 bases from J, with 15 bases in between. The CDR3 length is 15 residues. The CDR3 nucleotides read TGCGCCAGCAGCCGTCAAGGGGCCTTAAATCAGCCCCAGCATTTT. It specifies CASSRQGALNQPQHF.

The chain links TRBV27 to TRBJ2-2; 7 nucleotides line up with TRBD1. Losses at the gene ends were 3 bases for V and 5 bases for J; bases not matched to a gene: 12. The length of the CDR3 is 17 residues. The germline V gene encodes CDR1 MNHEY and CDR2 SMNVEV (reference sequence). The CDR3 is CASSLLNRGDYTGELFF. In nucleotides, the CDR3 is TGTGCCAGCAGTTTGCTAAACAGGGGTGATTATACCGGGGAGCTGTTTTTT.

The chain recombines TRBV4-2 with TRBJ2-2; 13 positions agree with TRBD2. Unmatched junction bases numbered 5, after V lost 2 bases and J lost 2 bases. The CDR3 sequence is 18 residues long. Germline assignment: CDR1 LGHNA and CDR2 YNFKEQ. The CDR3 bases are TGTGCCAGCAGCCAAACCGGGGGACTAGCGGGAAACACCGGGGAGCTGTTTTTT. As protein: CASSQTGGLAGNTGELFF.

This clone occurred a few times. The V and J genes are TRBV18 and TRBJ2-5; D is uncertain. The CDR3 is made up of 13 amino acids. Germline values: CDR1 KGHSH, CDR2 LQKENI. V gave up 1 base and J gave up 4 bases, with 7 bases separating them. The CDR3 DNA follows: TGTGCCAGCTCACCACTGAACAGAGAGACCCAGTACTTC. Protein sequence: CASSPLNRETQYF.

This clone showed up just a few times. The chain carries TRBV21-1 and TRBJ2-7; the D call of TRBD2 is as the table states it, not checked on the DNA. TRBV21-1 is tagged as a pseudogene. The CDR3 consists of 11 residues. The chain's CDR3 is CARFSGGEQYF. The CDR3 region has the DNA TGTGCCAGATTTTCGGGAGGCGAGCAGTACTTC.

This clone turned up a few times. V is TRBV10-3 and J is TRBJ2-6; 8 bases are a match to TRBD1. CDR1 and CDR2 from the germline V gene are ENHRY and SYGVKD. With V trimmed by 6 bases and J by 0 bases, 4 bases remained unmatched. The CDR3 covers 16 residues. The CDR3 nucleotides read TGTGCCATCAGCCGACAGGGGATCTCTGGGGCCAACGTCCTGACTTTC. Translating gives CAISRQGISGANVLTF.

The table lists this clone with a few counts. The gene calls are TRBV9 and TRBJ2-7; 7 bases match TRBD2. Germline CDR1 SGDLS, CDR2 YYNGEE. The J segment lost 3 bases and the V segment lost 0 bases, leaving 18 bases of the junction unmatched. CDR3 size: 19 residues. The CDR3 reads CASSVVRGKKGERDYEQYF. For the CDR3, the DNA is TGTGCCAGCAGCGTAGTGCGGGGAAAGAAAGGCGAGCGGGACTACGAGCAGTACTTC.

The gene calls are TRBV5-6 and TRBJ2-1; the match to TRBD1 covers 10 bases. The length of the CDR3 is 18 residues. Germline CDR1 and CDR2: SGHDT and YYEEEE. With 3 bases clipped from V and 5 bases from J, the junction kept 14 bases outside the gene matches. CDR3 nucleotide sequence: TGTGCCAGCAGCTCCCCCGGGAGGTGGGGGACAGGGGACAATGAGCAGTTCTTC. It specifies CASSSPGRWGTGDNEQFF.

The gene calls are TRBV15 and TRBJ2-3; D gene uncertain. Trimming stripped 1 base from V and 2 bases from J, with 13 bases between. Germline-derived CDR1 and CDR2 are LNHNV and YYDKDF (reference sequence). CDR3 size: 16 residues. CDR3 amino acids: CATSRAHLTLTDTQYF. CDR3 in DNA: TGTGCCACCAGCAGAGCACACCTTACCCTCACAGATACGCAGTATTTT.